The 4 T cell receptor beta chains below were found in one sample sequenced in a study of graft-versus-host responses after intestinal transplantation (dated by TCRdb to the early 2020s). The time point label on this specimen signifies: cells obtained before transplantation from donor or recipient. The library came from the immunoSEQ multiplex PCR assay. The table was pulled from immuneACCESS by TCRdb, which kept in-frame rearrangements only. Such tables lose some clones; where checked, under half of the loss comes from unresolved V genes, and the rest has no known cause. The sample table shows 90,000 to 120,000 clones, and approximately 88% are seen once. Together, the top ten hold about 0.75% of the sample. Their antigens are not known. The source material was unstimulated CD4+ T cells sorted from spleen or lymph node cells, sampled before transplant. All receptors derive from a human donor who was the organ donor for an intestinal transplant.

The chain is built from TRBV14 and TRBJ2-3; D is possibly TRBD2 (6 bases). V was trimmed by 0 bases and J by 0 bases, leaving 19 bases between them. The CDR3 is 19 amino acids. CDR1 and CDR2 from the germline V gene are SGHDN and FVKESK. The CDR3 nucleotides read TGTGCCAGCAGCCAAGATCCCCCGGGGACTCGACCTAGCACAGATACGCAGTATTTT. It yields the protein CASSQDPPGTRPSTDTQYF.

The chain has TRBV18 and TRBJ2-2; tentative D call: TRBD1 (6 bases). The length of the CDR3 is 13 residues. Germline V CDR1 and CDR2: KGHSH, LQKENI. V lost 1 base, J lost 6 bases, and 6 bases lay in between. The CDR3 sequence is CASSPQGAGELFF. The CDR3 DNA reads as TGTGCCAGCTCACCACAGGGGGCCGGGGAGCTGTTTTTT.

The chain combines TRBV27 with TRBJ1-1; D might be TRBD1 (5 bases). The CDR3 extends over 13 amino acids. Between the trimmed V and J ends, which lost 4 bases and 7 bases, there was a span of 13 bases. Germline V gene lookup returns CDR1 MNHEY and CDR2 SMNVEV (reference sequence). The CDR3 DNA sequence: TGTGCCAGCAGTTGGATAGGGGCCAATGAAGCTTTCTTT. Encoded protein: CASSWIGANEAFF.

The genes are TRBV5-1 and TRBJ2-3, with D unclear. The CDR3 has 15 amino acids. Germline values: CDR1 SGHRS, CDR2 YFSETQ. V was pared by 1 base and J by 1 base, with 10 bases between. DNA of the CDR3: TGCGCCAGCAGCTTGTGGGGAACGGGCACAGATACGCAGTATTTT. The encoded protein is CASSLWGTGTDTQYF. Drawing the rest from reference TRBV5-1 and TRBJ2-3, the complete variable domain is KAGVTQTPRYLIKTRGQQVTLSCSPISGHRSVSWYQQTPGQGLQFLFEYFSETQRNKGNFPGRFSGRQFSNSRSEMNVSTLELGDSALYLCASSLWGTGTDTQYFGPGTRLTVL.